The T cell receptor beta chain under discussion was sequenced for a study of CD8+CD57+ T cells in acquired aplastic anemia. The CDR3 loop spans 16 amino acids. J was trimmed by 0 bases and V by 2 bases; bases with no gene match: 6. CDR1 and CDR2 (germline): LNHDA, SQIVND (reference sequence). CD8+CD57+ cell expansion, shown by flow cytometry, had occurred in the patients selected for sequencing. TCR beta VDJ combinations and CDR3 sequences were profiled from genomic DNA. A single record per CDR3 protein comes from TCRdb applying MiXCR to the reads. The table has roughly 150,000 distinct CDR3 sequences, around 50% seen once; the top ten hold about 2.8%.

The material sequenced was sorted CD4+, CD8+, or CD8+CD57+ T cells (not recorded which) from PBMCs. This clonotype originated in a human donor with aplastic anemia. The chain carries TRBV19 and TRBJ1-1, with 7 nucleotides matching TRBD1. The CDR3 sequence is CASSIQGGLLNTEAFF. CDR3 DNA: TGTGCCAGTAGTATACAGGGGGGGCTTTTGAACACTGAAGCTTTCTTT.